A few counts support the clone carrying this TCR beta chain. It was unsorted whole blood that yielded blood RNA, and germline DNA was also extracted. This specimen belongs to a study of tumor-infiltrating lymphocytes in primary liver carcinoma. Priming with a constant-region primer yielded TCR beta cDNA from about 540 ng total RNA. Sequencing libraries for TCR beta derived from three nested multiplex PCR rounds that used slightly modified ARM-PCR. TRBV1-TRBV30 forward primers paired with a C-beta reverse primer were used in the first two PCR rounds, which ran about 11 cycles each. TCRdb ran MiXCR on the multiplex PCR reads and lists one entry per CDR3 protein. The data show approximately 330,000 distinct CDR3 sequences, almost 65% seen once. Germline V gene lookup returns CDR1 MNHNS and CDR2 SASEGT. This CDR3 is 15 amino acids long. Trimming removed 7 bases at V and 5 bases at J, with 21 bases between.

Material: peripheral blood. The receptor comes from a man aged 35 to 55 with primary liver carcinoma and hepatitis B virus infection. This chain uses TRBV6-1 with TRBJ2-7; tentative D call: TRBD1 (6 bases). The CDR3 DNA is TGTGCCAGCACCCAGGCTGGCAGGGGTATTAACGAGCAGTACTTC. Translation: CASTQAGRGINEQYF.